Included here is one T cell receptor beta chain sequence, with context. This receptor's antigen is unknown. Qualities for individual bases were not recorded, and no much larger clone is one base off. These data are taken from a study of T cells after yellow fever vaccination (dated by TCRdb to the late 2010s). Study-wide context: The SMART-Seq v4 Ultra Low Input RNA kit was used to prepare libraries from fractions with low cell numbers. Two healthy male donors, one aged 18 to 30 and one aged 30 to 40 years, were included in the cohort. To follow T-cell clones before and after both primary and booster YFV17D yellow fever vaccination, bulk TCR alpha and beta repertoires underwent longitudinal sequencing. Bulk PBMC replicates and cell subsets were isolated from blood drawn at multiple timepoints before and after both primary and secondary immunization. Points the paper makes about the study in general: Because only two donors were included in the study, the extent to which the findings can be generalized is limited. Computational filtering was needed because FACS-sorted repertoires could contain abundant contaminating clonotypes from the bulk population. A small share of clonotypes was detected in both CD4 and CD8 compartments, with the overlap likely arising from convergent recombination. Compared with the primary T-cell response, the secondary T-cell response was faster but weaker, reaching its peak on day 5 rather than on day 15. After the booster, most of the clones that had expanded following primary vaccination were detected again (roughly 96% of CD4 and 85% to 90% of CD8), which suggests that memory was broadly maintained.

Taken from cysteine to valine, the CDR3 has 15 residues. Only the CDR3 part of the read is kept: 45 bases, read in frame from the first base. The germline V end is reduced by 3 bases and the J end by 4 bases; junction bases left unmatched: 7. Sequences MNHNS (CDR1) and SASEGT (CDR2) are obtained from the germline V gene. The listed sequencing device is Illumina NovaSeq 6000. TCR cDNA was synthesized by 5'RACE template switching, through which a universal primer site and unique molecular identifiers were introduced. cDNA synthesis was primed from both the TCR alpha and TCR beta constant segments. Library amplification used two PCR steps, and the second PCR step added sample barcodes and sequencing adapters. Sequencing of libraries was performed on Illumina HiSeq 2500 (2x100 bp) or NovaSeq (2x150 bp). The original pipeline was this. Reads were demultiplexed and collapsed into UMI consensus sequences with MIGEC, and V(D)J alignment was performed with MiXCR. Vaccine-responding clonotypes were identified with edgeR using replicate PBMC samples, with FDR below 0.01 and a log2 fold change above 5 up to day 15 being required. Each bulk clonotype was labeled CD4 or CD8 based on which sequenced repertoire, CD4 or CD8, contained the clonotype at higher abundance. Clones were called with MiXCR by TCRdb after fastp trimmed the public reads at Q25, and only in-frame beta chains were retained. When rows share a CDR3 protein, they turn into one entry using the most common DNA and genes. What appears here as the V and J calls and clone size reflects TCRdb's work, not the paper's. This sample holds 300,000 to 400,000 distinct CDR3 sequences; about 10% were observed only once. The biggest ten clones account for about 3% of the sample.

Taken with the paper, the label for treatment or condition translates to: live attenuated yellow fever vaccine strain. PBMCs were isolated from peripheral blood using a standard Ficoll-Paque protocol. Dynabeads CD4 and CD8 positive selection kits were used to isolate the CD4 and CD8 T-cell fractions. TriZol was used to extract RNA from bulk PBMCs, CD4 and CD8 fractions, and dextramer-positive and dextramer-negative fractions. The clonotype originates from a man younger than 30 who received the YFV17D yellow fever vaccine. The sequence joins TRBV6-1 to TRBJ2-7; TRBD1 aligns with 9 central bases. This specimen consisted of CD4+ T cells sorted from PBMCs, obtained 45 days after the yellow fever booster vaccination. CDR3 region: CASSEVTGGRYEQYV. The nucleotide sequence is given as TGTGCCAGCAGTGAGGTGACAGGGGGAAGGTACGAGCAGTACGTC.